This is a list of T cell receptor beta chains from one sample in a study of blood T cells in healthy people across ages. TCRdb reprocessed the 5' RACE reads with MiXCR, giving one entry per CDR3 protein. This sample has about 1.5 million distinct CDR3 sequences, with 35% to 45% found just once. Sequenced sample: blood. The source of these receptors is a woman under 30 in good health. The CDR3 runs from the conserved cysteine through the conserved F or W. Each record gives: CDR3 protein, CDR3 DNA, J gene, clone size, D gene, V gene. The D gene is left open where the match is weak. Rows give clone size only sometimes, using once, few, many, or a class for an expanded clone.

CASTSDWERNEQFF	TGTGCCAGCACCTCCGACTGGGAACGAAATGAGCAGTTCTTC	TRBJ2-1	NA	NA	TRBV7-8
CASSLEDRVDNEQFF	TGCGCCAGCAGCTTGGAGGACAGGGTTGACAATGAGCAGTTCTTC	TRBJ2-1	NA	TRBD1	TRBV5-1
CASSVAGYLTSTDTQYF	TGTGCCAGCAGCGTAGCTGGGTACCTCACTAGCACAGATACGCAGTATTTT	TRBJ2-3	few	NA	TRBV9
CATSDGTRGYGYTF	TGTGCCACCAGTGACGGGACCCGGGGCTATGGCTACACCTTC	TRBJ1-2	few	NA	TRBV24-1
CASGAAVTYEQYF	TGTGCCAGCGGGGCAGCTGTAACCTACGAGCAGTACTTC	TRBJ2-7	NA	NA	TRBV7-2
CASSTARAVYEQYF	TGTGCCAGCAGTACAGCTCGGGCGGTATACGAGCAGTACTTC	TRBJ2-7	NA	NA	TRBV2
CSASEGGRPDTQYF	TGCAGTGCTAGTGAAGGGGGGAGACCAGATACGCAGTATTTT	TRBJ2-3	few	NA	TRBV20-1
CASSIESHNEQFF	TGTGCCAGTAGTATAGAGTCACACAATGAGCAGTTCTTC	TRBJ2-1	NA	NA	TRBV19
CAISESNLQYNEQFF	TGTGCCATCAGTGAGTCCAACCTCCAATACAATGAGCAGTTCTTC	TRBJ2-1	few	NA	TRBV10-3
CASSPLAGDRVEQFF	TGTGCCAGCAGCCCACTAGCGGGGGACAGAGTTGAGCAGTTCTTC	TRBJ2-1	NA	TRBD2	TRBV7-2
CASSQDLRADTEAFF	TGCGCCAGCAGCCAAGATCTCAGGGCGGACACTGAAGCTTTCTTT	TRBJ1-1	few	NA	TRBV4-3
CSASVRGNYGYTF	TGCAGTGCTAGCGTTCGGGGTAACTATGGCTACACCTTC	TRBJ1-2	NA	NA	TRBV20-1
CASSPDGGTNEKLFF	TGTGCCAGCAGTCCCGATGGGGGCACTAATGAAAAACTGTTTTTT	TRBJ1-4	NA	NA	TRBV7-9
CSARDDDSYNEQFF	TGCAGTGCTAGAGATGACGACAGCTACAATGAGCAGTTCTTC	TRBJ2-1	few	NA	TRBV20-1
CASSPTDNQPQHF	TGTGCCAGCAGCCCGACAGATAATCAGCCCCAGCATTTT	TRBJ1-5	few	NA	TRBV7-2
CASSLQGDRGTEAFF	TGTGCCAGCAGCCTACAAGGGGATCGTGGGACTGAAGCTTTCTTT	TRBJ1-1	NA	NA	TRBV7-2
CATSYPGLRYDRQYF	TGTGCCACCAGCTATCCGGGACTACGCTACGATAGGCAGTATTTT	TRBJ2-3	NA	TRBD2	TRBV15
CSARELANIQYF	TGCAGTGCTAGAGAACTAGCGAACATTCAGTACTTC	TRBJ2-4	few	TRBD2	TRBV20-1
CSARERGPSSYNEQFF	TGCAGTGCTAGAGAAAGGGGTCCGAGCTCCTACAATGAGCAGTTCTTC	TRBJ2-1	NA	NA	TRBV20-1